A selection of T cell receptor beta chains follows, all from one sample in a study of blood T cell repertoires in COVID-19. The table came from immunoSEQ multiplex PCR; TCRdb's copy has only in-frame clones and leaves some out. Of about 80,000 clones in the sample, 88% were seen once. Material: peripheral blood. The receptor set was obtained from a woman older than 75 with acute or convalescent COVID-19. Each CDR3 is given with its conserved first and last residue. A D gene is named only where the DNA matches it firmly. A row's size may be missing; if present it is once, few, many or a size class.

d_call | j_call | v_call | clone_size | cdr3_length | cdr3_aa | cdr3_nt
. | TRBJ1-2 | TRBV5-1 | . | 14 | CASSLEQLNYGYTF | TGCGCCAGCAGCTTGGAACAGCTCAACTATGGCTACACCTTC
TRBD1 | TRBJ1-6 | TRBV6-1 | . | 14 | CASSEIGGVSPLHF | TGTGCCAGCAGTGAGATAGGGGGCGTTTCACCCCTCCACTTT
. | TRBJ1-3 | TRBV7-9 | . | 13 | CASSFRGGNTIYF | TGTGCCAGCAGCTTTAGGGGAGGGAACACCATATATTTT
. | TRBJ2-7 | TRBV21-1 | . | 19 | CASSNPGGYRDRGDYEQYF | TGTGCCAGCAGCAACCCAGGGGGATACCGGGACAGGGGAGACTACGAGCAGTACTTC
TRBD1 | TRBJ2-3 | TRBV5-1 | . | 16 | CASSFDRGRVTDTQYF | TGCGCCAGCAGCTTCGACAGGGGGCGCGTCACAGATACGCAGTATTTT
TRBD2 | TRBJ2-1 | TRBV18 | . | 16 | CASSPLGLAGGNEQFF | TGTGCCAGCTCACCACTCGGACTAGCGGGAGGTAATGAGCAGTTCTTC
TRBD1 | TRBJ1-2 | TRBV7-2 | . | 15 | CASSLGTGAIEGYTF | TGTGCCAGCAGCTTAGGGACAGGGGCGATAGAGGGCTACACCTTC
. | TRBJ1-3 | TRBV5-4 | once | 17 | CASSFGGRGYSGNTIYF | TGTGCCAGCAGCTTCGGTGGACGGGGTTACTCTGGAAACACCATATATTTT
TRBD1 | TRBJ1-3 | TRBV7-7 | once | 17 | CASSTWTGPYSGNTIYF | TGTGCTAGCAGCACTTGGACAGGACCGTACTCTGGAAACACCATATATTTT
TRBD1 | TRBJ1-2 | TRBV11-2 | . | 16 | CASSLTAGPGGDGYTF | TGTGCCAGCAGCTTAACGGCCGGTCCAGGGGGTGATGGCTACACCTTC
. | TRBJ2-5 | TRBV12-5 | . | 12 | CASRGGTETQYF | TGTGCTAGCCGGGGTGGCACGGAGACCCAGTACTTC
TRBD2 | TRBJ2-7 | TRBV2 | . | 14 | CASSPLAGVGEQYF | TGTGCCAGCAGTCCTCTAGCGGGAGTCGGCGAGCAGTACTTC
TRBD1 | TRBJ2-3 | TRBV24-1 | . | 16 | CATSRGGQGLRDTQYF | TGTGCCACCAGTAGGGGGGGACAGGGGTTACGAGATACGCAGTATTTT
TRBD2 | TRBJ2-3 | TRBV10-3 | . | 15 | CASRLAGGQTDTQYF | TGTGCCTCCAGACTAGCGGGAGGACAAACAGATACGCAGTATTTT
. | TRBJ2-3 | TRBV5-1 | . | 14 | CASSLATRVDTQYF | TGCGCCAGCAGCTTGGCCACGAGGGTAGATACGCAGTATTTT
TRBD2 | TRBJ2-2 | TRBV9 | . | 17 | CASSVVGRASGTGELFF | TGTGCCAGCAGCGTAGTAGGGAGGGCTTCGGGAACCGGGGAGCTGTTTTTT
TRBD1 | TRBJ2-5 | TRBV18 | . | 14 | CASSRQGAGETQYF | TGTGCCAGCTCACGACAGGGCGCGGGAGAGACCCAGTACTTC
TRBD1 | TRBJ2-1 | TRBV3-1/TRBV3-2 | . | 13 | CASSRQGADEQFF | TGTGCCAGCAGCCGACAGGGGGCAGATGAGCAGTTCTTC
TRBD1 | TRBJ1-5 | TRBV2 | . | 13 | CASRNQGDQPQHF | TGTGCCAGCCGAAATCAGGGGGATCAGCCCCAGCATTTT
TRBD1 | TRBJ1-2 | TRBV6-5 | . | 14 | CASSSRGANYGYTF | TGTGCCAGCAGTAGCAGGGGGGCTAACTATGGCTACACCTTC
. | TRBJ1-4 | TRBV5-6 | . | 14 | CASSSVRANEKLFF | TGTGCCAGCAGCTCAGTACGGGCTAATGAAAAACTGTTTTTT
TRBD1 | TRBJ1-5 | TRBV2 | . | 13 | CASRGQGGQPQHF | TGTGCCAGCAGAGGACAGGGGGGTCAGCCCCAGCATTTT
. | TRBJ2-1 | TRBV5-1 | . | 17 | CASSPIVAESSYNEQFF | TGCGCCAGCAGCCCAATTGTAGCGGAGAGCTCCTACAATGAGCAGTTCTTC
. | TRBJ2-5 | TRBV15 | . | 15 | CATSRARSGKETQYF | TGTGCCACCAGCAGAGCCCGGTCAGGAAAAGAGACCCAGTACTTC
. | TRBJ1-3 | TRBV9 | . | 14 | CASSVHQGGNTIYF | TGTGCCAGCAGCGTGCATCAGGGAGGAAACACCATATATTTT
. | TRBJ2-2 | TRBV27 | . | 16 | CASSFLAGFNTGELFF | TGTGCCAGCAGTTTCTTGGCAGGGTTCAACACCGGGGAGCTGTTTTTT
TRBD1 | TRBJ2-5 | TRBV3-1/TRBV3-2 | . | 14 | CASSPPGQQETQYF | TGTGCCAGCAGCCCACCGGGACAGCAAGAGACCCAGTACTTC
TRBD2 | TRBJ2-1 | TRBV18 | . | 14 | CASSTGTSVNEQFF | TGTGCCAGCTCGACCGGGACTAGCGTCAATGAGCAGTTCTTC
TRBD2 | TRBJ2-1 | TRBV4-1 | . | 17 | CASSQDRGLAGIGEQFF | TGCGCCAGCAGCCAAGATAGAGGTCTAGCGGGGATCGGTGAGCAGTTCTTC
. | TRBJ1-5 | TRBV21-1 | . | 13 | CAKGQGGGQPQHF | TGTGCCAAGGGACAGGGGGGAGGTCAGCCCCAGCATTTT
TRBD1 | TRBJ2-7 | TRBV2 | . | 15 | CASSISGQGPSEQYF | TGTGCCAGCAGTATTTCGGGACAGGGTCCCTCCGAGCAGTACTTC
. | TRBJ2-3 | TRBV18 | . | 14 | CASSLKIPTDTQYF | TGTGCCAGCTCACTCAAAATCCCCACAGATACGCAGTATTTT
TRBD1 | TRBJ1-2 | TRBV15 | few | 14 | CATSRTGGTYGYTF | TGTGCCACCAGCAGGACAGGGGGCACCTATGGCTACACCTTC
. | TRBJ1-4 | TRBV7-2 | . | 14 | CASSLGQGNEKLFF | TGTGCCAGCAGCCTTGGGCAGGGGAATGAAAAACTGTTTTTT
. | TRBJ1-5 | TRBV19 | . | 14 | CASSISRNNQPQHF | TGTGCCAGTAGTATATCCAGGAACAATCAGCCCCAGCATTTT
TRBD1 | TRBJ1-1 | TRBV6-5 | . | 13 | CASSRRGPTEAFF | TGTGCCAGCTCCCGGAGGGGGCCCACTGAAGCTTTCTTT
. | TRBJ2-1 | TRBV2 | few | 11 | CASRLGGEQFF | TGTGCCAGCAGGTTGGGAGGTGAGCAGTTCTTC
TRBD2 | TRBJ2-2 | TRBV18 | . | 18 | CASSLSGLAGSNTGELFF | TGTGCCAGCTCACTCTCGGGACTAGCGGGATCGAACACCGGGGAGCTGTTTTTT
. | TRBJ2-1 | TRBV30 | few | 15 | CAWSVPSSRDNEQFF | TGTGCCTGGAGTGTACCTAGCTCAAGGGACAATGAGCAGTTCTTC
. | TRBJ1-1 | TRBV19 | . | 16 | CASSIDSAGKSPEAFF | TGTGCCAGTAGTATCGATTCGGCAGGGAAGAGTCCTGAAGCTTTCTTT
. | TRBJ2-1 | TRBV6-5 | . | 14 | CASIQPSAYNEQFF | TGTGCCAGCATCCAGCCTAGCGCGTACAATGAGCAGTTCTTC
TRBD2 | TRBJ2-3 | TRBV2 | few | 16 | CASRRSSGANTDTQYF | TGTGCCAGCAGGCGGAGTAGCGGGGCGAACACAGATACGCAGTATTTT
. | TRBJ1-1 | TRBV19 | once | 14 | CASSITGKISEAFF | TGTGCCAGTAGTATAACAGGGAAAATATCTGAAGCTTTCTTT
. | TRBJ1-2 | TRBV18 | . | 14 | CASSPVVQPHGYTF | TGTGCCAGCTCACCAGTTGTACAGCCCCATGGCTACACCTTC
TRBD1 | TRBJ1-2 | TRBV10-3 | . | 17 | CAISERQGSPSNYGYTF | TGTGCCATCAGTGAGAGACAGGGGTCGCCTTCTAACTATGGCTACACCTTC
TRBD1 | TRBJ2-2 | TRBV7-7 | . | 15 | CASSTDRANTGELFF | TGTGCTAGCAGTACGGACAGGGCGAACACCGGGGAGCTGTTTTTT
TRBD1 | TRBJ1-6 | TRBV7-2 | . | 18 | CASSLDGTGSHYNSPLHF | TGTGCCAGCAGCTTAGACGGGACAGGGTCTCACTATAATTCACCCCTCCACTTT
TRBD1 | TRBJ2-1 | TRBV6-6 | . | 15 | CASSYIGQGWGEQFF | TGTGCCAGCAGTTACATAGGACAGGGGTGGGGTGAGCAGTTCTTC
. | TRBJ2-7 | TRBV28 | once | 13 | CASSLYSSYEQYF | TGTGCCAGCAGTTTATACAGCTCCTACGAGCAGTACTTC
TRBD1 | TRBJ2-1 | TRBV18 | . | 14 | CASSYPTGGREQFF | TGTGCCAGCTCCTACCCTACAGGGGGCCGTGAGCAGTTCTTC
. | TRBJ2-2 | TRBV2 | . | 16 | CASNVAPGTAAGELFF | TGTGCCAGCAATGTGGCTCCGGGAACGGCAGCCGGGGAGCTGTTTTTT
. | TRBJ1-5 | TRBV2 | . | 13 | CASSESGNQPQHF | TGTGCCAGCAGTGAATCAGGGAATCAGCCCCAGCATTTT
. | TRBJ2-7 | TRBV25-1 | . | 16 | CASSELGVQGSYEQYF | TGTGCCAGCAGTGAATTGGGGGTACAGGGCTCCTACGAGCAGTACTTC
. | TRBJ2-2 | TRBV7-2 | . | 13 | CASSLGRTGELFF | TGTGCCAGCAGCTTAGGGAGAACCGGGGAGCTGTTTTTT
. | TRBJ2-1 | TRBV3-1/TRBV3-2 | . | 16 | CASSQYVGPGKNEQFF | TGTGCCAGCAGCCAATACGTCGGCCCGGGGAAGAATGAGCAGTTCTTC
. | TRBJ1-1 | TRBV3-1/TRBV3-2 | . | 16 | CASSQDNTGRHTEAFF | TGTGCCAGCAGCCAAGATAATACAGGGCGTCACACTGAAGCTTTCTTT
TRBD1 | TRBJ1-1 | TRBV7-2 | . | 15 | CASSLDRGPSTEAFF | TGTGCCAGCAGCTTAGACAGGGGGCCTTCCACTGAAGCTTTCTTT
TRBD1 | TRBJ2-4 | TRBV6-1 | . | 16 | CASSEGQGKAKNIQYF | TGTGCCAGCAGTGAAGGACAGGGGAAGGCCAAAAACATTCAGTACTTC
. | TRBJ2-7 | TRBV19 | . | 12 | CASSSGLYEQYF | TGTGCCAGTAGCAGCGGACTTTACGAGCAGTACTTC
. | TRBJ2-2 | TRBV6-5 | few | 14 | CASRGDFGPGELFF | TGTGCCAGCAGGGGGGACTTTGGGCCCGGGGAGCTGTTTTTT